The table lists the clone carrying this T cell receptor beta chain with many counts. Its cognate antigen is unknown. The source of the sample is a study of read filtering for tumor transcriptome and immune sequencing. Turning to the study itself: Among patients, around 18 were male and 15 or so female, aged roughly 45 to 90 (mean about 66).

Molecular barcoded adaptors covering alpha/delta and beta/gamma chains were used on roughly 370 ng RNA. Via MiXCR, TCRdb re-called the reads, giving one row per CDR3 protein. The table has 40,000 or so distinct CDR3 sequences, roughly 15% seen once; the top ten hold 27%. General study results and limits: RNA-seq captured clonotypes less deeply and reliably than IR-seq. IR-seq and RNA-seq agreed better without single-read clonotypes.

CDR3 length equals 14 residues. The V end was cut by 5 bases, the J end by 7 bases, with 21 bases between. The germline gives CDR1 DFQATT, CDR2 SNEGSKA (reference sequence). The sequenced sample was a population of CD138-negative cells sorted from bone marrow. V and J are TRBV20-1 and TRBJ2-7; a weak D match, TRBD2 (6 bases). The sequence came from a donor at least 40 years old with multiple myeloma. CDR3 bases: TGCAGTGCTGGGGAGCCCGGGAGCTCTCGGGAGCAGTACTTC. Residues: CSAGEPGSSREQYF.